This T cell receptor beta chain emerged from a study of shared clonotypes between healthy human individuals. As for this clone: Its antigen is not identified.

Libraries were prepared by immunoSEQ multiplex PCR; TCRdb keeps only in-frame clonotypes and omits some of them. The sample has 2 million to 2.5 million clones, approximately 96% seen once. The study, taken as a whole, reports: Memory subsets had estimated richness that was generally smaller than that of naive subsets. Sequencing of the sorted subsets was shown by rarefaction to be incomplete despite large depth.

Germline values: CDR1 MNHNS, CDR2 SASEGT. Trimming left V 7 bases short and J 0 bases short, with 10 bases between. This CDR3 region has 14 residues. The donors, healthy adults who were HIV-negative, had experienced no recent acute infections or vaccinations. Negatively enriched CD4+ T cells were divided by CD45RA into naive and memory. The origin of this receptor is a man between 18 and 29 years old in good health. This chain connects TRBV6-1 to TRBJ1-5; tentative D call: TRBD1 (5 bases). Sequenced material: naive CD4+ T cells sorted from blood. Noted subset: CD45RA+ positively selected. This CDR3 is CASIGRVSNQPQHF. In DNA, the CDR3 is TGTGCCAGCATAGGCAGGGTTAGCAATCAGCCCCAGCATTTT.